This TCR beta chain appears in the sequencing data of a study of blood T cell repertoires in COVID-19. Study-level background: PBMCs, B-cell-depleted T cells, or T cells provided the cDNA or gDNA that made up the material.

The assay was immunoSEQ multiplex PCR, and TCRdb's table has in-frame clones only and misses some. Among under 200,000 clones listed, roughly four fifths were seen once. This clone was observed a single time. The germline gives CDR1 LNHNV, CDR2 YYDKDF (reference sequence). V was cut by 0 bases and J by 0 bases, with 6 bases left in between. The CDR3 consists of 15 residues. Sequenced sample: peripheral blood. The chain has TRBV15 and TRBJ2-1; unclear D gene. The receptor was derived from a human donor with acute or convalescent COVID-19. The donor label of this sample is uncertain. The CDR3, as DNA: TGTGCCACCAGCAGAGAGGCTTACTCCTACAATGAGCAGTTCTTC. It is translated as CATSREAYSYNEQFF.